This T cell receptor beta chain was identified during a study of T-cell reconstitution after alpha-beta-depleted transplantation in children. Findings and caveats of the study: Hyperexpanded clones declined; after one year, newly produced T cells mostly supplied diversity.

TCRbeta library preparation incorporated unique molecular identifiers. TCRdb passed the PCR reads through MiXCR, listing each CDR3 protein once. The repertoire consists of some 300,000 distinct CDR3 sequences, with over 7% occurring once and the leading ten covering approximately 9.1%. Concerning this clonotype: Antigen specificity is unknown.

The sample here was peripheral blood, taken 360 days after TCRalphabeta/CD19-depleted stem cell transplant. The sequence came from a female patient aged 2-9 years who had a stem cell transplant for Fanconi anemia, so the T cells may come from the graft donor.

The chain's CDR3 is CASSQDPGQGADTQYF. The CDR3, as DNA: TGTGCCAGCAGCCAAGATCCGGGACAGGGGGCAGATACGCAGTATTTT. The gene calls are TRBV14 and TRBJ2-3; 11 nucleotides line up with TRBD1. The CDR3 length is 16 residues. V was pared by 0 bases and J by 4 bases, with 3 bases of the junction left unmatched. In germline, CDR1 is SGHDN, CDR2 FVKESK.